The clone carrying this T cell receptor beta chain appeared many times. Its specificity is unknown. This CDR3 region has 11 residues. V shed 6 bases and J shed 1 base, with 3 bases lying between them. Germline V CDR1 and CDR2: MNHEY, SVGEGT. The record originates from a study of Ad26.COV2.S vaccination and SARS-CoV-2 variants. Turning to the study itself: Donor was assigned to the Ad26.COV2.S arm of trial COV1001. Whole-study results and caveats: Spike-specific TCR breadth in vaccine recipients exceeded that seen in placebo recipients. With respect to non-spike TCR breadth, vaccine and placebo recipients were similar.

The treatment is: some 20 received Ad26.COV2.S at low or high dose, single or two shots; about 5 received placebo; per-sample allocation not given. Day 63 following the first vaccine or placebo injection was when the samples were taken. An Ad26 vector carrying the Wuhan-strain SARS-CoV-2 spike served as the vaccine. The assay was immunoSEQ multiplex PCR, and TCRdb's table has in-frame clones only and misses some. Among about 350,000 clones listed, approximately 85% were seen once. The V gene is TRBV6-2 or TRBV6-3, the J gene TRBJ2-5; no clear D. This sequence originates from a person aged 18-60 years who received the Ad26.COV2.S COVID-19 vaccine or a placebo. The source was peripheral blood, collected in a trial of Ad26.COV2.S vaccine versus placebo. The chain's CDR3 is CASSLQETQYF. For the CDR3, the DNA is TGTGCCAGCAGCCTCCAAGAGACCCAGTACTTC.